The 20 T cell receptor beta chains given below trace back to one sample, sequenced in a study of CD8 T cell repertoires and HIV-1 epitope variants. Profiled with immunoSEQ multiplex PCR; TCRdb holds only in-frame clones, not every one. The sample has 80,000 to 95,000 clones; around 75% are singletons. Sequencing input: uncultured baseline CD8+ T cells from peripheral blood mononuclear cells (PBMCs). These receptors were collected from a male donor with HIV.

This rearrangement joins TRBV9 to TRBJ1-2, with 9 positions matching TRBD1. The V gene end was trimmed by 0 bases and the J gene end by 4 bases; junction bases not matched to a gene: 4. This CDR3 comprises 15 residues. Germline lookup yields CDR1 SGDLS and CDR2 YYNGEE. In DNA, the CDR3 is TGTGCCAGCAGCGTAGCTACAGGGGGCCTCTATGGCTACACCTTC. It yields the protein CASSVATGGLYGYTF.

The V and J genes are TRBV2 and TRBJ2-5; TRBD2 matches at 8 bases. The germline V gene has CDR1 SNHLY and CDR2 FYNNEI. The ends lost 9 bases at V and 4 bases at J; junction bases unmatched: 10. This CDR3 contains 14 residues. CDR3 nucleotide sequence: TGTGCCAGTACCGGAGCGGGAGTAGGAGAGACCCAGTACTTC. It codes for CASTGAGVGETQYF.

This clone was seen a single time. The chain has TRBV19 and TRBJ2-5; 7 nucleotides align to TRBD1. The V segment lost 5 bases and the J segment 4 bases; nucleotides outside the gene matches: 10. The CDR3 is made up of 15 amino acids. The germline CDR1 and CDR2 sequences are LNHDA and SQIVND (reference sequence). The CDR3 sequence is CASSSPTGAVETQYF. The CDR3 coding sequence is TGTGCCAGTAGTTCCCCCACAGGGGCGGTAGAGACCCAGTACTTC.

This chain connects TRBV11-3 to TRBJ2-1; 9 bases are shared with TRBD2. The CDR3 extends over 19 amino acids. Germline lookup yields CDR1 SGHNT and CDR2 YENEEA. V dropped 3 bases and J dropped 3; count of bases not matched to a gene: 15. The CDR3, as DNA: TGTGCCAGCAGCTTCGGGGGTAGCGGGAGTATCAGAGGCTACAATGAGCAGTTCTTC. Translated, it gives CASSFGGSGSIRGYNEQFF.

The chain links TRBV6-1 to TRBJ2-7; 13 positions match TRBD2. Looked up from germline, CDR1 is MNHNS and CDR2 is SASEGT. V lost 0 bases, J lost 2 bases, and 10 bases stayed unmatched. The CDR3 totals 19 residues. CDR3 nucleotide sequence: TGTGCCAGCAGTGAAGCGCTTGGGACTAGCGGGGCCTACACCTACGAGCAGTACTTC. Residues: CASSEALGTSGAYTYEQYF.

The chain has TRBV5-4 and TRBJ2-1; 12 nucleotides match TRBD1. V lost 4 bases, J lost 6 bases, and 14 bases stayed unmatched. This CDR3 is built from 18 residues. Germline V gives CDR1 SGHNT, CDR2 YYREEE (reference sequence). CDR3 residues: CASSGDRGPAGAGNEQFF. The DNA for the CDR3 is TGTGCCAGCAGCGGGGACAGGGGGCCAGCGGGAGCCGGCAATGAGCAGTTCTTC.

The genes are TRBV7-9 and TRBJ2-1, with a weak D call TRBD2 (6 bases). V dropped 5 bases and J dropped 4 bases, with 15 bases sitting between them. The CDR3 loop spans 15 amino acids. The germline V gene has CDR1 SEHNR and CDR2 FQNEAQ (reference sequence). CDR3 nucleotide sequence: TGTGCCAGCAGCCCCCTCCGGGAGACATACAATGAGCAGTTCTTC. Its translation is CASSPLRETYNEQFF.

The CDR3 here is CASSPSGREETQYF. The CDR3 nucleotides read TGTGCCAGCAGTCCTAGCGGGAGGGAAGAGACCCAGTACTTC. V and J are TRBV28 and TRBJ2-5, with 12 bases fitting TRBD2. The CDR3 sequence is 14 residues long. J lost 3 bases, V lost 5 bases, and 1 base had no gene match. Per the germline V gene, CDR1 is MDHEN and CDR2 is SYDVKM.

The genes are TRBV7-9 and TRBJ2-3; tentative D call: TRBD1 (5 bases). Between the trimmed V and J ends, which lost 5 bases and 1 base, there was a span of 13 bases. Germline loops: CDR1 SEHNR, CDR2 FQNEAQ (reference sequence). This CDR3 has 15 amino acids. For the CDR3, the DNA is TGTGCCAGCAGCATCCAGGGTACCGGCACAGATACGCAGTATTTT. Translating it yields CASSIQGTGTDTQYF.

The V and J genes are TRBV11-1 and TRBJ2-2, with D possibly TRBD1 on 5 matching bases. The V gene lost 5 bases and the J gene lost 0 bases, with 13 bases spanning the gap. The CDR3 length is 16 residues. Germline CDR1 is SGHAT and CDR2 is FQDESV (reference sequence). CDR3 nucleotide sequence: TGTGCCAGCAGCATTGGTGACAGCACGAACACCGGGGAGCTGTTTTTT. Translated: CASSIGDSTNTGELFF.

The chain is built from TRBV5-1 and TRBJ2-1; TRBD2 aligns across 10 bases. The ends lost 7 bases at V and 7 bases at J; junction bases unmatched: 8. Per germline, CDR1 SGHRS and CDR2 YFSETQ. The CDR3 has 14 amino acids. In DNA form, the CDR3 reads TGCGCCAGCGGAGGGCTAGCGGGAGAGAATGAGCAGTTCTTC. This encodes CASGGLAGENEQFF.

The chain links TRBV28 to TRBJ2-1; 9 nucleotides agree with TRBD2. With 4 bases clipped from V and 4 bases from J, the junction kept 8 bases outside the gene matches. Germline assignment: CDR1 MDHEN and CDR2 SYDVKM. The CDR3 spans 16 residues. CDR3: CASSSASGTMYNEQFF. CDR3 nucleotide sequence: TGTGCCAGCAGTTCCGCTAGCGGGACGATGTACAATGAGCAGTTCTTC.

This chain links TRBV30 with TRBJ1-6; D gene unclear. The germline V gene has CDR1 GTSNPN and CDR2 SVGIG (reference sequence). Trimming removed 1 base from V and 2 bases from J, with 9 bases in between. This CDR3 spans 15 amino acids. In DNA form, the CDR3 reads TGTGCCTGGAGTGAAGGGATTGCCTATAATTCACCCCTCCACTTT. This encodes CAWSEGIAYNSPLHF. The full variable domain, rest sourced from reference TRBV30 and TRBJ1-6, is SQTIHQWPATLVQPVGSPLSLECTVEGTSNPNLYWYRQAAGRGLQLLFYSVGIGQISSEVPQNLSASRPQDRQFILSSKKLLLSDSGFYLCAWSEGIAYNSPLHFGNGTRLTVT.

On this clone: One end of the junction fails to match germline, which may point to a read error. The chain uses TRBV7-7 and TRBJ2-2, with D perhaps TRBD1 (6 bases). Per the germline V gene, CDR1 is SSHAT and CDR2 is FNYEAQ (reference sequence). The CDR3 loop spans 15 amino acids. CDR3 in DNA: TGTGCTAGCAGCTTAGCCGGACAGTACACCGGGGAGCTGTTTTTT. Translation gives CASSLAGQYTGELFF.

This chain uses TRBV6-1 with TRBJ2-2; D not resolved. Trimming stripped 2 bases from V and 5 bases from J, with 12 bases between. Looked up from germline, CDR1 is MNHNS and CDR2 is SASEGT. The CDR3 contains 15 residues. The CDR3 coding sequence is TGTGCCAGCAGTGAAAATCGGTTGGGAACCGGGGAGCTGTTTTTT. Amino acids: CASSENRLGTGELFF.

This chain connects TRBV7-8 to TRBJ2-7; D unclear. Germline lookup yields CDR1 SGHVS and CDR2 FQNEAQ. V was cut by 5 bases and J by 0 bases, with 8 bases left in between. The CDR3 sequence is 13 residues long. The CDR3: CASSPSYSYEQYF. CDR3 nucleotide sequence: TGTGCCAGCAGCCCCAGTTACTCCTACGAGCAGTACTTC.

V is TRBV19 and J is TRBJ1-1; D gene ambiguous. The CDR3 consists of 13 residues. CDR1 is LNHDA and CDR2 is SQIVND in the germline V gene (reference sequence). V gave up 7 bases and J gave up 1 base, with 10 bases separating them. CDR3 DNA sequence: TGTGCCAGTAAAAGGACGGGGAACACTGAAGCTTTCTTT. Encoded protein: CASKRTGNTEAFF. The full variable domain, with the rest looked up from reference TRBV19 and TRBJ1-1, is DGGITQSPKYLFRKEGQNVTLSCEQNLNHDAMYWYRQDPGQGLRLIYYSQIVNDFQKGDIAEGYSVSREKKESFPLTVTSAQKNPTAFYLCASKRTGNTEAFFGQGTRLTVV.

The V gene is TRBV28, the J gene TRBJ1-1; tentative D call: TRBD1 (5 bases). The V end was cut by 3 bases, the J end by 5 bases, with 13 bases between. The CDR3 runs to 14 residues. Per the germline V gene, CDR1 is MDHEN and CDR2 is SYDVKM. In DNA, the CDR3 is TGTGCCAGCAGTTTTAAACAGGAAAGAACTGAAGCTTTCTTT. Translating it yields CASSFKQERTEAFF. Looking up the rest from reference TRBV28 and TRBJ1-1 gives the full variable domain: DVKVTQSSRYLVKRTGEKVFLECVQDMDHENMFWYRQDPGLGLRLIYFSYDVKMKEKGDIPEGYSVSREKKERFSLILESASTNQTSMYLCASSFKQERTEAFFGQGTRLTVV.

The chain employs TRBV19 and TRBJ1-5; weak D call: TRBD1 (5 bases). Germline V gives CDR1 LNHDA, CDR2 SQIVND (reference sequence). The CDR3 has 16 amino acids. V was pared by 1 base and J by 1 base, with 11 bases between. The CDR3 region has the DNA TGTGCCAGTAGTATAGCCGGGGGTCTCAGCAATCAGCCCCAGCATTTT. The encoded protein is CASSIAGGLSNQPQHF. The full variable domain, its missing parts supplied by reference TRBV19 and TRBJ1-5, is DGGITQSPKYLFRKEGQNVTLSCEQNLNHDAMYWYRQDPGQGLRLIYYSQIVNDFQKGDIAEGYSVSREKKESFPLTVTSAQKNPTAFYLCASSIAGGLSNQPQHFGDGTRLSIL.

The rearrangement uses TRBV27 and TRBJ1-2, with D perhaps matching TRBD1 (5 bases). Germline V gene sequence: CDR1 MNHEY, CDR2 SMNVEV (reference sequence). V was clipped by 11 bases and J by 1 base, with 23 bases between them. This CDR3 has 16 residues. CDR3 bases: TGTGCCTCAACACCCTTCGCGGGGACCCGTAACTATGGCTACACCTTC. This encodes CASTPFAGTRNYGYTF.